This T cell receptor beta chain is from a study of regulatory dendritic cells for organ transplantation. Study conclusions and caveats: Mature dendritic cells appeared to drive more memory CD8+ clonal expansion than regulatory ones. Naive CD4+ and CD8+ repertoires were highly diverse; memory CD8+ was most oligoclonal. The authors noted considerable between-person heterogeneity in alloreactive memory CD8+ cells.

As to this clone: The antigen is unknown.

Sorted subsets were CFSE-labeled and cultured roughly five days with allogeneic dendritic cells. FACS sorted CD4+ or CD8+ T cells into CD45RA+ naive and CD45RO+ memory. CDR3 length: 15 amino acids. The germline V and J ends were trimmed by 5 bases and 4 bases, with 17 bases remaining between them. Germline V gene sequence: CDR1 LNHDA, CDR2 SQIVND (reference sequence). The assay was immunoSEQ multiplex PCR, and TCRdb's table has in-frame clones only and misses some. The sample shows approximately 22,000 clones, approximately 85% of them seen only once. What was sequenced was naive CD4+ T cells from blood cultured with regulatory dendritic cells. Subset of the sample: CD45RA+ naive T cells. This clonotype was sampled from a human donor in good health. This chain links TRBV19 with TRBJ1-1; D remains unclear. CDR3 amino acids: CASSLLRVVSTEAFF. The CDR3 bases are TGTGCCAGTAGTTTGTTAAGGGTCGTGAGCACTGAAGCTTTCTTT.